Detailed here is one T cell receptor beta chain. This record comes from a study of CD8 T cells in Susac syndrome. The CDR3 length is 15 residues. Per the germline V gene, CDR1 is WSHSY and CDR2 is SAAADI. Unmatched junction bases numbered 10, after V lost 4 bases and J lost 8 bases. Controls comprised healthy donors matched for age and sex. Negative isolation was used for CD8+ and CD4+ T cells and FACS enrichment for TEMRA cells. With random hexamers, reverse transcription was performed on about 0.45 to 1 ug of RNA. Amplification of TCR beta CDR3 was carried out by immunoSEQ multiplex PCR, which covered 54 Vbeta and 13 Jbeta segments. In TCRdb, the immunoSEQ multiplex PCR reads were re-called with MiXCR into one record per CDR3 protein. The sample lists about 190,000 distinct CDR3 sequences; about 94% were seen once.

The clonotype was recovered from a human donor in good health. The sequenced sample was CD4+ T cells from PBMCs. The gene calls are TRBV10-2 and TRBJ2-1, with 8 bases identical to TRBD2. Here the CDR3 reads CASSGVSGRSDEQFF. The DNA for the CDR3 is TGCGCCAGCAGTGGGGTAAGCGGGAGAAGCGATGAGCAGTTCTTC.